The present TCR beta chain was sequenced within a study of CD8 T cells in Susac syndrome. Through negative isolation, CD4+ and CD8+ T cells were obtained, while TEMRA cells were enriched using FACS. About 0.5 to 1 ug RNA was reverse transcribed with random hexamers. Across 54 Vbeta and 13 Jbeta, immunoSEQ multiplex PCR amplified TCR beta CDR3. From the immunoSEQ multiplex PCR reads, TCRdb called clonotypes with MiXCR, one entry per CDR3 protein. The sample lists more than 130,000 distinct CDR3 sequences, around 94% seen once, with roughly 0.29% in the top ten. The CDR3 covers 16 residues. CDR1 SQVTM and CDR2 ANQGSEA come from the germline V gene. Trimming took 0 bases from V and 1 from J; bases not matched to a gene: 3.

Sequencing was carried out using CD8+ T cells from PBMCs. This chain uses TRBV29-1 with TRBJ1-4; 9 bases map to TRBD1. The sequence was obtained from a human donor in good health. Written as DNA, the CDR3 is TGCAGCGTTGAAGACCCGGGACAGGGAACTAATGAAAAACTGTTTTTT. This translates into CSVEDPGQGTNEKLFF.